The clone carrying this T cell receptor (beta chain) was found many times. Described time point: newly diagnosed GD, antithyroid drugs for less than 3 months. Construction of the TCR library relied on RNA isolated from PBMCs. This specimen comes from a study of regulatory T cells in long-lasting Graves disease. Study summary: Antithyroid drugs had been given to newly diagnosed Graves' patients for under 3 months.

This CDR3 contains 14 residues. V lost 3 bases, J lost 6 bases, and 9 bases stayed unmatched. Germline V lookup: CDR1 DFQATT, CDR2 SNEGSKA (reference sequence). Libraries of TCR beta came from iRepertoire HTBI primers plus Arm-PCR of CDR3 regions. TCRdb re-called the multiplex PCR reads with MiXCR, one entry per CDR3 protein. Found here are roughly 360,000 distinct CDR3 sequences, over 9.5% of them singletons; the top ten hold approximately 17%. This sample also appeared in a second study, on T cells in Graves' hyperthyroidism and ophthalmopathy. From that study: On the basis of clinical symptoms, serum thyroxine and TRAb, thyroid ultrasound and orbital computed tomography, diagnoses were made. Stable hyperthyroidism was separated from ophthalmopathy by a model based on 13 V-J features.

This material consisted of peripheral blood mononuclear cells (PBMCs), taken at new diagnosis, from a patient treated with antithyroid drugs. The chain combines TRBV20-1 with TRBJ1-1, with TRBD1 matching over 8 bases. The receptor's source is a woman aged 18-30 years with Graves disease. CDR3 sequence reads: CSASERTGRAEAFF. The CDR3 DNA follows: TGCAGTGCTAGTGAGCGGACAGGGCGGGCTGAAGCTTTCTTT.